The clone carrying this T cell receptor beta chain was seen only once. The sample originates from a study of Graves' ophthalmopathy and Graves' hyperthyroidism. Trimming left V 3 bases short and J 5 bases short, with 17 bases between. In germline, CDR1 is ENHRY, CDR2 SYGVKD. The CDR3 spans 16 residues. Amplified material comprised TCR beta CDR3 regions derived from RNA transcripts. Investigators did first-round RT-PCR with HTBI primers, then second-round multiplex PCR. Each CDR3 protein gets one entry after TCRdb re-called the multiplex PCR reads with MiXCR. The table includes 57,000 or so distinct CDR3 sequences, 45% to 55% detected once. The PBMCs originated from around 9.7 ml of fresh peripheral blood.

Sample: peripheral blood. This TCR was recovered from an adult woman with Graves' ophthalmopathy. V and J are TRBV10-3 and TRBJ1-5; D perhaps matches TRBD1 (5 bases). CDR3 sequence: CAISENPRADDQPQHF. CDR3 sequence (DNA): TGTGCCATCAGTGAAAACCCCAGGGCCGATGATCAGCCCCAGCATTTT.